The clone carrying this T cell receptor (beta chain) was picked up a small number of times. Its cognate antigen is unknown. An expansion of CD8+CD57+ cells by flow cytometry had been shown in patients chosen for sequencing. Severe acquired aplastic anemia affected all patients. There was no therapy given to any patient before the blood sampling took place. The CDR3 totals 14 residues. Trimming pared 2 bases from V and 4 bases from J, leaving 11 bases between. Germline values: CDR1 WNHNN, CDR2 SYGVQD (reference sequence). Profiles of TCR beta VDJ and CDR3 were generated from a genomic DNA template. TCRdb reanalysed the reads using MiXCR and keeps one entry per CDR3 protein. The top ten clones hold more than 10% of a sample with 150,000 or so distinct CDR3 sequences, 52% of them seen once. The sample belongs to a study of CD8+CD57+ T cells in acquired aplastic anemia. About the study: Sorted CD4+ plus CD8+ cells gave DNA averaging about 3 ug. Study observations and caveats: Patients showed no significant difference from controls in CD8+ Simpson's diversity.

This sequence originates from a human donor with aplastic anemia. Specimen: sorted CD4+, CD8+, or CD8+CD57+ T cells (not recorded which) from PBMCs. The V call is TRBV10-1, the J call TRBJ2-5; D could derive from TRBD1 or TRBD2 (5 bases each). The CDR3 DNA reads TGCGCCAGCAGTGAGACAGGTGCGGGAGAGACCCAGTACTTC. It translates to CASSETGAGETQYF.